The clone carrying this T cell receptor (beta chain) was seen only once. What it binds is not known. It was with 60 Vbeta and 13 Jbeta primers that the PCR ran. Here immunoSEQ multiplex PCR was the method, and the copy in TCRdb shows in-frame clones only, minus some. Among more than 70,000 clones, more than 70% were seen once, and the ten largest hold less than 4%. This sample was included in a study of cytomegalovirus exposure and HLA in healthy donors. Study-wide results and caveats: In a later analysis, a missense DCLRE1C variant was linked to TCR beta V- and J-gene trimming.

Germline assignment: CDR1 MDHEN and CDR2 SYDVKM. This CDR3 is built from 17 residues. Unmatched junction bases numbered 8, after V lost 2 bases and J lost 1 base. The V gene is TRBV28, the J gene TRBJ1-5; 7 nucleotides line up with TRBD1. The sample taken for sequencing was PBMCs. The sequence was obtained from a man in his forties in good health and CMV-seronegative. In DNA form, the CDR3 reads TGTGCCAGCAGTTTAAATCGAGGGACAGCAAGCAATCAGCCCCAGCATTTT. It is translated as CASSLNRGTASNQPQHF.